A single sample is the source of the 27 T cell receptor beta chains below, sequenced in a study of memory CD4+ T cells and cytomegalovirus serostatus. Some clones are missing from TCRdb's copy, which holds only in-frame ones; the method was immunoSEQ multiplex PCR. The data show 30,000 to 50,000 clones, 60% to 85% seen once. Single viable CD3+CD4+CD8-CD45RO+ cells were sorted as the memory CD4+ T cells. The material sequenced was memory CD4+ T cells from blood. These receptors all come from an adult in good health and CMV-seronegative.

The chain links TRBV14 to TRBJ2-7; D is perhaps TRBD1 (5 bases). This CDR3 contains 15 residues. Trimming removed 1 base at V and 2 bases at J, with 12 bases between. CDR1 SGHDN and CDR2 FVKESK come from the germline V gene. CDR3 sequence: CASSQAGWFTYEQYF. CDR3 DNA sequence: TGTGCCAGCAGCCAAGCAGGGTGGTTCACCTACGAGCAGTACTTC.

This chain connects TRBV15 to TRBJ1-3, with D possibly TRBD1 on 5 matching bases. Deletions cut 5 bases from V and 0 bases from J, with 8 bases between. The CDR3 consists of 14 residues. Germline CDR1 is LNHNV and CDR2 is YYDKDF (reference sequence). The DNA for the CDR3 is TGTGCCACCAGCGCAGGGCACTCTGGAAACACCATATATTTT. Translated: CATSAGHSGNTIYF.

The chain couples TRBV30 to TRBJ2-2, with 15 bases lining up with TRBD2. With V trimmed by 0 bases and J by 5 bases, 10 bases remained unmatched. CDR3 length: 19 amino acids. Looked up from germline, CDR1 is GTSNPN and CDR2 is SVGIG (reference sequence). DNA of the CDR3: TGTGCCTGGAGTGTATTTCCGGGACTAGCGGGGGGCCGGACCGGGGAGCTGTTTTTT. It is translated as CAWSVFPGLAGGRTGELFF. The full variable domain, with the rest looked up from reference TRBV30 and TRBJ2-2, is SQTIHQWPATLVQPVGSPLSLECTVEGTSNPNLYWYRQAAGRGLQLLFYSVGIGQISSEVPQNLSASRPQDRQFILSSKKLLLSDSGFYLCAWSVFPGLAGGRTGELFFGEGSRLTVL.

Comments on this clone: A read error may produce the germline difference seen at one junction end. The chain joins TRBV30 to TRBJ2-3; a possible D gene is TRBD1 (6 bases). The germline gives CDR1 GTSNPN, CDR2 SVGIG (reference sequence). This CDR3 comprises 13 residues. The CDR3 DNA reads TGTGCCTGGACCGGGGATTTACAGGGCCTAGTTCTTTTT. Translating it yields CAWTGDLQGLVLF.

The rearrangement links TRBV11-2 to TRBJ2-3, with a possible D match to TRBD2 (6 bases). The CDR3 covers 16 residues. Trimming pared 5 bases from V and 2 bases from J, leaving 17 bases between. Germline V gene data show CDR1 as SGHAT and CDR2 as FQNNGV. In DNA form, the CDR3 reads TGTGCCAGCAGCCCGGAGGGCAGAGCCCACACAGATACGCAGTATTTT. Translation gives CASSPEGRAHTDTQYF.

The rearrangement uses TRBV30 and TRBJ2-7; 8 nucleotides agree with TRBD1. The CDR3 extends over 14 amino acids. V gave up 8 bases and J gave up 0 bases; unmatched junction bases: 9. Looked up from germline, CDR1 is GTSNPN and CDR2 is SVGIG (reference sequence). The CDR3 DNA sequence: TGTGCCGGGTCTCAGGGGGCCACCTCCTACGAGCAGTACTTC. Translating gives CAGSQGATSYEQYF.

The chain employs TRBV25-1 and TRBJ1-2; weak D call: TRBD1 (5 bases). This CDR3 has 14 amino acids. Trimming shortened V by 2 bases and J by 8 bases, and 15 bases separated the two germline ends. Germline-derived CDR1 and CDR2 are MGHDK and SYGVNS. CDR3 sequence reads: CASSEHSTGGGYTF. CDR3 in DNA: TGTGCCAGCAGTGAACATTCAACGGGGGGAGGCTACACCTTC.

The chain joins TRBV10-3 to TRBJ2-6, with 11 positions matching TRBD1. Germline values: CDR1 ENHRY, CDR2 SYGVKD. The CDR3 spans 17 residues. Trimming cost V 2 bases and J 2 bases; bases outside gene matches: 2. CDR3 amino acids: CAISEGQGAPGANVLTF. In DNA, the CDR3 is TGTGCCATCAGTGAGGGACAGGGGGCGCCTGGGGCCAACGTCCTGACTTTC.

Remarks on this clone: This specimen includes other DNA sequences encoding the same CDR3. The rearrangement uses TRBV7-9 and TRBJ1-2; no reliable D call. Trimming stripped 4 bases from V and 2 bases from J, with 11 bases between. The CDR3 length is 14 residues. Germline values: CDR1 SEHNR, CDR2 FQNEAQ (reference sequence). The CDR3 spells CASSSSGVNYGYTF. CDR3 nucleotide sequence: TGTGCCAGCAGCTCTTCCGGGGTCAACTATGGCTACACCTTC.

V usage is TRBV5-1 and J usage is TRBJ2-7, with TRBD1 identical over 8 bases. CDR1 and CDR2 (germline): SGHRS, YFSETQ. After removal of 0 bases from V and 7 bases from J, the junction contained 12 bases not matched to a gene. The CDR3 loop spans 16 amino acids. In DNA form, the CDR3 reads TGCGCCAGCAGCTTGGCCGGTCCAGGGGGCCCTAAAGAGCAGTACTTC. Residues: CASSLAGPGGPKEQYF.

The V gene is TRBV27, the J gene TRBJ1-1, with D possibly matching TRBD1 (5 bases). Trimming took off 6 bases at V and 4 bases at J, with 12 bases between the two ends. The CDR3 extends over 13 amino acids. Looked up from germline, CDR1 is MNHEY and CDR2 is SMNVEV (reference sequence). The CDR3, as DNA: TGTGCCAGCAGGGACACAGGATCCACTGAAGCTTTCTTT. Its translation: CASRDTGSTEAFF.

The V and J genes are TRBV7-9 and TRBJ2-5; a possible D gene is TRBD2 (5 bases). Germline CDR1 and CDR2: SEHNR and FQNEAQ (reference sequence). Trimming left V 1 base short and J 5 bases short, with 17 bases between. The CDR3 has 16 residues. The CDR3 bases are TGTGCCAGCAGCTTAGGTGGGCCCGGACTTGCCGAGACCCAGTACTTC. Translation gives CASSLGGPGLAETQYF.

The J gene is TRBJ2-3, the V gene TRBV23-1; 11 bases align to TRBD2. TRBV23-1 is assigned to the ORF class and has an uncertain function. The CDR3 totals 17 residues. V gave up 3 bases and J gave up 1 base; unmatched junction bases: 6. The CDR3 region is CASSHPTSGEGTDTQYF. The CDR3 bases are TGCGCCAGCAGTCATCCGACTAGCGGGGAAGGCACAGATACGCAGTATTTT.

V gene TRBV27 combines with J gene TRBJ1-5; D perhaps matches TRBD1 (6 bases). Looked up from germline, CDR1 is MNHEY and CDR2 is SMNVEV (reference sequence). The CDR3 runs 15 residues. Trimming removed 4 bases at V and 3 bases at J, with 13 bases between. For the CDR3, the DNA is TGTGCCAGCAGTTACGGGGGCCAGTCCAATCAGCCCCAGCATTTT. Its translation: CASSYGGQSNQPQHF.

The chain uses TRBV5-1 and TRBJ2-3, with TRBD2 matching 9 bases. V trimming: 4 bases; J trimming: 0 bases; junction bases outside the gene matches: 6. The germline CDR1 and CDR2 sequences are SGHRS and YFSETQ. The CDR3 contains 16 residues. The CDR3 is CASSGFGTSSTDTQYF. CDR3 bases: TGCGCCAGCAGCGGCTTCGGGACTAGCAGCACAGATACGCAGTATTTT.

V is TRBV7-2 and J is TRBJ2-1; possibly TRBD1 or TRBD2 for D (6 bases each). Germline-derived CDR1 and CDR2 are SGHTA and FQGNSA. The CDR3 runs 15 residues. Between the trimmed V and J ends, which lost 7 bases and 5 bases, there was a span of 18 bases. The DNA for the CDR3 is TGTGCCAGCACCGCGGACTGGAGGGGGAACAATGAGCAGTTCTTC. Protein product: CASTADWRGNNEQFF.

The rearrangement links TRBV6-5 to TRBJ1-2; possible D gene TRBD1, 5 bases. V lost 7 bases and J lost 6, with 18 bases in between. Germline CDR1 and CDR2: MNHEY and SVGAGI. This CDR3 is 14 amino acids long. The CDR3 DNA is TGTGCCAGCAAAACGCCCGGGACGGACAATGGCTACACCTTC. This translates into CASKTPGTDNGYTF.

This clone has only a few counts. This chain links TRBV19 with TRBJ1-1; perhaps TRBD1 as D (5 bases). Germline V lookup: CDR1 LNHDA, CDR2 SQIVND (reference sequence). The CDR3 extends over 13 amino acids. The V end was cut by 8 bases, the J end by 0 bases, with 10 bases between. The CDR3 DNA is TGTGCCAGTGGCAGACAGATGAACACTGAAGCTTTCTTT. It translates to CASGRQMNTEAFF.

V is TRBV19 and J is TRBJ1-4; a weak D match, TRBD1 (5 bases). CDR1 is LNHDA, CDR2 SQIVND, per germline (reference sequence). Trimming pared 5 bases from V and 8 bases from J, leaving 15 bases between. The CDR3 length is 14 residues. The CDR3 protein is CASSPDSYGEKLFF. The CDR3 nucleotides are TGTGCCAGTAGTCCAGACAGTTATGGCGAAAAACTGTTTTTT.

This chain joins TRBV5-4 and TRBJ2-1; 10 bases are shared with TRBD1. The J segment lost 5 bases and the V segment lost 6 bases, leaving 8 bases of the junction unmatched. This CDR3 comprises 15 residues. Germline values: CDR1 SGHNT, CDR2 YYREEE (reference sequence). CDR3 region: CASTIPGQGNNEQFF. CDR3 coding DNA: TGTGCCAGCACCATCCCGGGACAGGGGAACAATGAGCAGTTCTTC.

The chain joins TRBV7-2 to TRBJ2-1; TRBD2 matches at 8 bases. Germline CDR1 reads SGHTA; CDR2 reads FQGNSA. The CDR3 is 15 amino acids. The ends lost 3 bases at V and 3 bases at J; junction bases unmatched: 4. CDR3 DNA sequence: TGTGCCAGCAGCTTCAGCGGGAGCAACTACAATGAGCAGTTCTTC. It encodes CASSFSGSNYNEQFF.

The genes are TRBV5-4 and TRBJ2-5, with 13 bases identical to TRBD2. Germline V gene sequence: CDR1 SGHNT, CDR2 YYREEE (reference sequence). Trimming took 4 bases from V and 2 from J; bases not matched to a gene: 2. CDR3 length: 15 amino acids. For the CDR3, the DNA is TGTGCCAGCAGCCGGACTAGCGGGGGTCAAGAGACCCAGTACTTC. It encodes CASSRTSGGQETQYF.

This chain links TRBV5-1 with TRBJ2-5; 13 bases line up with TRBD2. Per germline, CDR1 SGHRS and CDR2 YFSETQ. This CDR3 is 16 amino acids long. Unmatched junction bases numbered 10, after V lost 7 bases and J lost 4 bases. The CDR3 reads CASSGRLAGGRETQYF. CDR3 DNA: TGCGCCAGCTCTGGCCGACTAGCGGGGGGCCGAGAGACCCAGTACTTC. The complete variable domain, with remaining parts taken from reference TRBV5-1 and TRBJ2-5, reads KAGVTQTPRYLIKTRGQQVTLSCSPISGHRSVSWYQQTPGQGLQFLFEYFSETQRNKGNFPGRFSGRQFSNSRSEMNVSTLELGDSALYLCASSGRLAGGRETQYFGPGTRLLVL.

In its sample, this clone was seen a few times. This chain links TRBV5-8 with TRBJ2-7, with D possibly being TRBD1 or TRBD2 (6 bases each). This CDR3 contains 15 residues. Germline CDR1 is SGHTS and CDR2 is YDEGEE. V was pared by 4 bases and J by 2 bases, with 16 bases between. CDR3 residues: CASSPYTGTAYEQYF. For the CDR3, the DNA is TGTGCCAGCAGCCCATACACAGGGACTGCCTACGAGCAGTACTTC.

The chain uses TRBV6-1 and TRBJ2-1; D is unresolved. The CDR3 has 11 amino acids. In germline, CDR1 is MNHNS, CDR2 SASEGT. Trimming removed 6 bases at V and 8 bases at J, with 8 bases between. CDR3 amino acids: CASRDFHEQFF. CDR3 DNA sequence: TGTGCCAGCAGAGATTTTCATGAGCAGTTCTTC.

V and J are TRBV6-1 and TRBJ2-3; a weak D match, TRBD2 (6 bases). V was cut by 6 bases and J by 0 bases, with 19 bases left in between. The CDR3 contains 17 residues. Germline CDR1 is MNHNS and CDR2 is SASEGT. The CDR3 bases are TGTGCCAGCAGCGAAAACTCTCGGGGGACTAGCACAGATACGCAGTATTTT. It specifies CASSENSRGTSTDTQYF.

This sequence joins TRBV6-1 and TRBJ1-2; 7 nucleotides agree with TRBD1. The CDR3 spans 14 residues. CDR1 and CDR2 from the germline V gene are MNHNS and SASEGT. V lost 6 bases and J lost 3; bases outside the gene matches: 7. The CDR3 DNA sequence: TGTGCCAGCAGCGCATACAGGGGAGACTATGGCTACACCTTC. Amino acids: CASSAYRGDYGYTF.